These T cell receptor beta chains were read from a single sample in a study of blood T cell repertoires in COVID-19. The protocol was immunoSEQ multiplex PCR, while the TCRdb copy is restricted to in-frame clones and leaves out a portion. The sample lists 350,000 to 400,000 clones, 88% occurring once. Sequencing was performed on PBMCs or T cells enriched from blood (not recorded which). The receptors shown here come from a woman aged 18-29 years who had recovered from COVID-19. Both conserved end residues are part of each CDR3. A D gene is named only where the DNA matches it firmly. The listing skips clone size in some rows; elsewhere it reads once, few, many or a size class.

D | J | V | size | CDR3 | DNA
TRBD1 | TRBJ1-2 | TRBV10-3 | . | CAISPGQGAYGYTF | TGTGCCATCAGTCCGGGACAGGGTGCGTATGGCTACACCTTC
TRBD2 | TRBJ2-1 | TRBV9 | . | CASSAQMGLAGGPSYNEQFF | TGTGCCAGCAGCGCACAGATGGGACTAGCGGGGGGGCCATCCTACAATGAGCAGTTCTTC
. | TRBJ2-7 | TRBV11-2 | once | CASSFPGGNEQYF | TGTGCCAGCAGCTTCCCTGGCGGGAACGAGCAGTACTTC
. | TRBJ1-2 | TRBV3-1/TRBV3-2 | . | CASSQDLTGNYGYTF | TGTGCCAGCAGCCAAGACCTTACAGGGAACTATGGCTACACCTTC
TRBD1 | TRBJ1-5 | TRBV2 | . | CASSDGRQGFQPQHF | TGTGCCAGCAGTGACGGGAGACAGGGGTTTCAGCCCCAGCATTTT
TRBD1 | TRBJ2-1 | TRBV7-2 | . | CASSSLLQGEQFF | TGTGCCAGCAGCTCACTCTTACAGGGGGAGCAGTTCTTC
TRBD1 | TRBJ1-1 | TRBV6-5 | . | CASSYPRTGYRTEAFF | TGTGCCAGCAGTTACCCAAGGACAGGGTATCGGACTGAAGCTTTCTTT
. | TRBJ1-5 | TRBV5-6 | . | CASSRRGGPLNRPQHF | TGTGCCAGCAGCCGTCGGGGGGGGCCCTTAAATAGGCCCCAGCATTTT
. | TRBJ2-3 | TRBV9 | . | CASSVGPLTDTQYF | TGTGCCAGCAGCGTAGGTCCCCTCACAGATACGCAGTATTTT
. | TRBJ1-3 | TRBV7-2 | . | CASSLADIDSGNTIYF | TGTGCCAGCAGCTTAGCCGACATAGACTCTGGAAACACCATATATTTT
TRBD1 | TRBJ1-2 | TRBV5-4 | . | CASKQRDRAGYTF | TGTGCCAGCAAACAGAGAGACAGGGCTGGCTACACCTTC
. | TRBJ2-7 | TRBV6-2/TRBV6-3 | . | CASSYSDVDSPYEQYF | TGTGCCAGCAGTTACTCGGACGTGGACTCCCCCTACGAGCAGTACTTC
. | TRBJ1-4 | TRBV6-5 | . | CASSGGVGKLFF | TGTGCCAGCAGCGGAGGGGTTGGTAAACTGTTTTTT
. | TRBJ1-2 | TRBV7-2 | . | CASSFVPGRADGYTF | TGTGCCAGCAGCTTTGTACCAGGGAGGGCGGATGGCTACACCTTC
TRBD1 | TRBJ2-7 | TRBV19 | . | CASSSRTGSSYEQYF | TGTGCCAGTAGTAGCCGGACAGGGAGCTCCTACGAGCAGTACTTC
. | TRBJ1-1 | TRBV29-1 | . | CSVDRVNTEAFF | TGCAGCGTTGACAGGGTTAACACTGAAGCTTTCTTT
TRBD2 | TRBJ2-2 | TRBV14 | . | CASSHHGGAGELFF | TGTGCCAGCAGCCATCATGGGGGGGCCGGGGAGCTGTTTTTT
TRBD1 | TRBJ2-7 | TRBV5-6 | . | CASSSRTGVYEQYF | TGTGCCAGCAGCTCCAGGACAGGGGTTTACGAGCAGTACTTC
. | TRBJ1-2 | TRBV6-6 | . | CASIGANYGYTF | TGTGCCAGCATAGGGGCGAACTATGGCTACACCTTC
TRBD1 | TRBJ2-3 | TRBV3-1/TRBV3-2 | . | CASSRTGSSTDTQYF | TGTGCCAGCAGCCGGACAGGGTCCAGCACAGATACGCAGTATTTT
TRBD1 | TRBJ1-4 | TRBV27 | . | CASSLVGQGSKKLFF | TGTGCCAGCAGTTTAGTCGGACAGGGCTCCAAAAAACTGTTTTTT
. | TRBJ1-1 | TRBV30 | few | CAWSRGVNTEAFF | TGTGCCTGGAGTCGGGGAGTGAACACTGAAGCTTTCTTT
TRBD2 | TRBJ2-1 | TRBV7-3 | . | CASSLTSGGGYNEQFF | TGTGCCAGCAGCTTAACCAGCGGGGGTGGGTACAATGAGCAGTTCTTC